The text below deals with one T cell receptor beta chain. Its antigen is unidentified. This record belongs to a study of radiation and T cells in renal cell carcinoma. Germline CDR1 and CDR2: SGHRS and YFSETQ. V lost 1 base and J 8 bases, leaving 18 bases between the germline ends. This CDR3 is built from 15 residues. Time point: blood 2 weeks post-SBRT. Specified treatment: 15 Gy SBRT to primary tumor, nephrectomy 4 weeks later. After SBRT, blood was collected at 2 and 4 weeks, plus baseline. The patient's renal cell carcinoma had clear cell pathology. Produced via immunoSEQ multiplex PCR; TCRdb's table is partial and in-frame only. This table has approximately 75,000 clones, roughly 82% appearing once. Study-level points and caveats: From baseline, blood top tumor clonotypes peaked at 2 weeks post-radiation.

The receptor was isolated from a man aged 55 to 69 with renal cell carcinoma. The chain has TRBV5-1 and TRBJ1-2; no reliable D call. The source material was blood, sampled from a patient whose treatment included radiotherapy and nephrectomy. The CDR3 here is CASSLRVGSKGGYTF. In nucleotides, the CDR3 is TGCGCCAGCAGCTTGCGCGTTGGGAGTAAAGGGGGCTACACCTTC.